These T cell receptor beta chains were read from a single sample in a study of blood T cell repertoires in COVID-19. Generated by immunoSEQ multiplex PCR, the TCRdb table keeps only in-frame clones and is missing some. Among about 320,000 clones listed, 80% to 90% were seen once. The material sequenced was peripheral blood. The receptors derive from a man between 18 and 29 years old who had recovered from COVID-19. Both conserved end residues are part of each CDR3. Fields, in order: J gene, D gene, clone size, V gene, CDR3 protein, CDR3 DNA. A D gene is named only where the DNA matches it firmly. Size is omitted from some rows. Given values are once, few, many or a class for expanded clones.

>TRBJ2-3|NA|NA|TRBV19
CASSTQGWDTQYF
TGTGCCAGTAGTACCCAGGGGTGGGATACGCAGTATTTT
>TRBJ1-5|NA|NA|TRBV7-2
CASSLDPRGNQPQHF
TGTGCCAGCAGCTTAGACCCACGGGGAAATCAGCCCCAGCATTTT
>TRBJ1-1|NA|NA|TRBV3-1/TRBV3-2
CASSQAGRLRTNTEAFF
TGTGCCAGCAGCCAGGCCGGACGACTAAGAACGAACACTGAAGCTTTCTTT
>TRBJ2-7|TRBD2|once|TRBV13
CASTRKREGPYEQYF
TGTGCCAGCACCAGAAAGCGGGAGGGCCCCTACGAGCAGTACTTC
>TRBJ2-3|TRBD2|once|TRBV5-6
CASSSGLGSTDTQYF
TGTGCCAGCAGCTCGGGACTAGGAAGCACAGATACGCAGTATTTT
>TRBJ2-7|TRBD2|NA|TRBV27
CASSPGTSGRVLYEQYF
TGTGCCAGCAGTCCAGGGACTAGCGGGAGGGTTCTCTACGAGCAGTACTTC
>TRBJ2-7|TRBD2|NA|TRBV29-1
CSVFQPGLAGGHSYEQYF
TGCAGCGTTTTCCAACCGGGACTAGCGGGAGGGCATTCCTACGAGCAGTACTTC
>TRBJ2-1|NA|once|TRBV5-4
CASSPSAVYNEQFF
TGTGCCAGCAGCCCAAGTGCAGTTTACAATGAGCAGTTCTTC
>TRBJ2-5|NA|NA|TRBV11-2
CASSYDPWDSAQETQYF
TGTGCCAGCAGCTACGACCCCTGGGACTCCGCCCAAGAGACCCAGTACTTC
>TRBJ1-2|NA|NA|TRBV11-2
CASSLVPGWNYGYTF
TGTGCCAGCAGCTTAGTTCCAGGATGGAACTATGGCTACACCTTC
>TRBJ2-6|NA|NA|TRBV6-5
CASRQFFGANVLTF
TGTGCCAGCAGACAGTTCTTTGGGGCCAACGTCCTGACTTTC
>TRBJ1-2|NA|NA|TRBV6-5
CASSNRVLNYGYTF
TGTGCCAGCAGTAACCGGGTTCTTAACTATGGCTACACCTTC
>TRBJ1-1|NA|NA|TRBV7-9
CASSSVGPEAFF
TGTGCCAGCAGCTCAGTGGGGCCTGAAGCTTTCTTT
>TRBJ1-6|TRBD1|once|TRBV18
CASSGQVNSPLHF
TGTGCCAGCTCTGGACAGGTTAATTCACCCCTCCACTTT
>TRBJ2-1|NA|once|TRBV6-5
CASNHPAGEQFF
TGTGCCAGCAACCACCCGGCGGGTGAGCAGTTCTTC
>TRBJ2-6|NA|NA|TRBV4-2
CASSQEAYSGANVLTF
TGTGCCAGCAGCCAAGAAGCGTATTCTGGGGCCAACGTCCTGACTTTC
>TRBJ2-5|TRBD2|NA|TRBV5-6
CASSLTSGLQETQYF
TGTGCCAGCAGCTTGACTAGCGGGCTCCAAGAGACCCAGTACTTC
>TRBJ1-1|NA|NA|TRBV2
CASSEDGRGSTEAFF
TGTGCCAGCAGTGAGGACGGTCGAGGGTCCACTGAAGCTTTCTTT
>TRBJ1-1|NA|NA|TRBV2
CASSVGGNTEAFF
TGTGCCAGCAGTGTAGGCGGCAACACTGAAGCTTTCTTT
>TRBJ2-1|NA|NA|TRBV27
CASSPRGSSYNEQFF
TGTGCCAGCAGCCCTCGGGGGAGCTCCTACAATGAGCAGTTCTTC
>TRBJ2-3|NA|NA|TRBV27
CASSYGLSSTDTQYF
TGTGCCAGCAGTTACGGACTCTCCAGCACAGATACGCAGTATTTT
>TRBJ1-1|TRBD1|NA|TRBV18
CASSPTGGQVANTEAFF
TGTGCCAGCTCACCAACAGGGGGTCAGGTAGCGAACACTGAAGCTTTCTTT
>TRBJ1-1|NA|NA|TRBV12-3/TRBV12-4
CASSLNINTEAFF
TGTGCCAGCAGTTTAAATATTAACACTGAAGCTTTCTTT
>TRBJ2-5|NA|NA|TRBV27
CASSLFGHQETQYF
TGTGCCAGCAGTTTATTTGGCCATCAAGAGACCCAGTACTTC
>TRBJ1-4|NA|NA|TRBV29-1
CSVLQGYNEKLFF
TGCAGCGTTCTTCAGGGGTATAATGAAAAACTGTTTTTT
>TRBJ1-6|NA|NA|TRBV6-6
CASSPSPRVDSPLHF
TGTGCCAGCAGTCCCTCACCCAGGGTTGATTCACCCCTCCACTTT
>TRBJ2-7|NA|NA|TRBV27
CASSLGALREQYF
TGTGCCAGCAGTTTAGGGGCCCTGCGAGAGCAGTACTTC
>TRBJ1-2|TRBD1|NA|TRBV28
CASSYGQGTGYTF
TGTGCCAGCAGTTACGGACAGGGGACTGGCTACACCTTC
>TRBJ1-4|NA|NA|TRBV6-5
CASTDTATNEKLFF
TGTGCCAGCACCGACACTGCAACTAATGAAAAACTGTTTTTT
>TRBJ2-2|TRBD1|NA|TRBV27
CASKGGGGELFF
TGTGCCAGCAAAGGGGGCGGCGGGGAGCTGTTTTTT
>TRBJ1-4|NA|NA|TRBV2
CASSGQVEKLFF
TGTGCCAGCAGTGGACAGGTAGAAAAACTGTTTTTT
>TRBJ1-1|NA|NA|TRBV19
CASTFYTEAFF
TGTGCCAGTACCTTCTACACTGAAGCTTTCTTT
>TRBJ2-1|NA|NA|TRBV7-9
CASSLGAGVSYNEQFF
TGTGCCAGCAGCTTAGGGGCCGGGGTCTCCTACAATGAGCAGTTCTTC
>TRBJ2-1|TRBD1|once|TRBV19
CASSMGQATYNEQFF
TGTGCCAGTAGTATGGGACAGGCAACCTACAATGAGCAGTTCTTC
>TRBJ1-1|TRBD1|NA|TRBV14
CASSQGDRENTEAFF
TGTGCCAGCAGCCAAGGGGACAGGGAGAACACTGAAGCTTTCTTT
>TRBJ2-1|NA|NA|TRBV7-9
CASSSPATDAGSSYNEQFF
TGTGCCAGCAGCTCCCCCGCTACTGACGCGGGAAGCTCCTACAATGAGCAGTTCTTC
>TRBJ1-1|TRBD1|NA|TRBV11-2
CASSFTTGGDTEAFF
TGTGCCAGCAGCTTTACGACAGGGGGAGACACTGAAGCTTTCTTT
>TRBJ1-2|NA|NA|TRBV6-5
CASSYLTGGVGDGYTF
TGTGCCAGCAGTTACTTAACCGGGGGGGTCGGAGATGGCTACACCTTC
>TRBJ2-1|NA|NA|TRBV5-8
CASSFWSSSYNEQFF
TGTGCCAGCAGCTTCTGGTCCAGCTCCTACAATGAGCAGTTCTTC
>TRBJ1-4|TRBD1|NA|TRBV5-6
CASSLDRGNEKLFF
TGTGCCAGCAGCTTGGACAGGGGTAATGAAAAACTGTTTTTT
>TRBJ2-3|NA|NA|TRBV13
CASSLDLTDTQYF
TGTGCCAGCAGCTTAGATCTCACAGATACGCAGTATTTT
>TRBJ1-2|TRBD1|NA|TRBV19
CASSLQGSYGYTF
TGTGCCAGTAGCCTACAGGGGTCCTATGGCTACACCTTC
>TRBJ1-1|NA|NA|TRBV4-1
CASSQVKAGDTEAFF
TGCGCCAGCAGCCAAGTTAAGGCAGGGGACACTGAAGCTTTCTTT
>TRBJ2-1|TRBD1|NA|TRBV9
CASNRDSSYNEQFF
TGTGCCAGTAATAGGGACAGTTCCTACAATGAGCAGTTCTTC
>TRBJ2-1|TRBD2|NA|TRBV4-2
CASSQDQVAGGLYNEQFF
TGTGCCAGCAGCCAAGATCAAGTAGCGGGAGGGCTCTACAATGAGCAGTTCTTC
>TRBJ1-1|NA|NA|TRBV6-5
CASSYGGPRTEAFF
TGTGCCAGCAGTTATGGAGGGCCCCGGACTGAAGCTTTCTTT
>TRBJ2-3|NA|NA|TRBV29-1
CSVVGPTNILVQSSTDTQYF
TGCAGCGTTGTAGGCCCGACCAACATCCTAGTGCAGTCTAGCACAGATACGCAGTATTTT
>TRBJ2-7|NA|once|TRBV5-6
CASSLNSYYEQYF
TGTGCCAGCAGCTTGAACTCCTACTACGAGCAGTACTTC
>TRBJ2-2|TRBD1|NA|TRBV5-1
CASTRQGATGNTGELFF
TGCGCCAGCACCCGACAGGGAGCTACGGGCAACACCGGGGAGCTGTTTTTT
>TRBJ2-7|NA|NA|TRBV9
CASSVGETESYEQYF
TGTGCCAGCAGCGTAGGCGAGACGGAGTCCTACGAGCAGTACTTC
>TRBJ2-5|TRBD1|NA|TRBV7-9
CASSSGQGWETQYF
TGTGCCAGCAGCTCGGGACAGGGGTGGGAGACCCAGTACTTC
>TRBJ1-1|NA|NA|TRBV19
CASSYRDGTEAFF
TGTGCCAGTTCCTACAGGGATGGAACTGAAGCTTTCTTT
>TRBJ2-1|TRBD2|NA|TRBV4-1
CASSQTSGRGNEQFF
TGCGCCAGCAGTCAGACTAGCGGGAGGGGAAATGAGCAGTTCTTC
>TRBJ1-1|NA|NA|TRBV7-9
CASSPIQPEAFF
TGTGCCAGCAGCCCCATACAACCTGAAGCTTTCTTT